These T cell receptor beta chains were read from a single sample in a study of T-cell memory formation after mild COVID-19. TCRdb re-derived calls from the 5' RACE reads in MiXCR, one entry per CDR3 protein. The sample includes 65,000 to 95,000 distinct CDR3 sequences, 9.5% to 15% of them seen just once. What was sequenced was PBMCs or a T cell subset sorted from them (not recorded which). These receptors were obtained from a man aged 18 to 29 who had mild COVID-19 (a few samples of this study predate the infection). Cell type and time point are not known. Each CDR3 is given with its conserved first and last residue.

V gene	J gene	CDR3 protein
TRBV5-1	TRBJ2-1	CASSLTLAGYNEQFF
TRBV5-5	TRBJ1-2	CASSLSGYGYTF
TRBV7-9	TRBJ1-2	CASSLATYGYTF
TRBV7-8	TRBJ1-2	CASSLGSANYGYTF
TRBV7-4	TRBJ2-5	CASSSGQGCVTQYF
TRBV27	TRBJ1-6	CASSPRGAGSPLHF
TRBV6-5	TRBJ2-2	CASSSGPTGELFF
TRBV3-1	TRBJ1-1	CASSQVGTLNTEAFF
TRBV5-1	TRBJ2-5	CASSLTGEQETQYF
TRBV12-3/TRBV12-4	TRBJ2-4	CASSLTSGVDKNIQYF
TRBV5-1	TRBJ2-3	CASSLAPGFGTDTQYF
TRBV5-1	TRBJ2-5	CASSTHPSETQYF
TRBV5-1	TRBJ2-1	CASSPGGRGLWNEQFF
TRBV20-1	TRBJ2-1	CSASLRGAPYNEQFF
TRBV12-3/TRBV12-4	TRBJ1-1	CASTKGRHLNTEAFF
TRBV7-9	TRBJ2-7	CASSIGYEQYF
TRBV6-2/TRBV6-3	TRBJ1-4	CASSYSTGAFEKLFF
TRBV7-8	TRBJ1-3	CASSLVRTGSSGNTIYF
TRBV7-3	TRBJ2-7	CASSYTSGGDEQYF
TRBV6-1	TRBJ1-1	CASSEVGGVLAFF
TRBV23-1	TRBJ1-2	CASSPGQPHPYGYTF
TRBV4-2	TRBJ1-2	CASSQENADGGYTF
TRBV21-1	TRBJ2-5	CANEGFSSSRETQYF
TRBV6-5	TRBJ1-2	CASSYQGAPNYGYTF
TRBV29-1	TRBJ2-3	CSVEPDPGDTQYF
TRBV18	TRBJ2-3	CASSPPIRDRNTDTQYF
TRBV5-5	TRBJ1-5	CASSLRGQPQHF
TRBV12-5	TRBJ2-7	CASAPGLRTYEQYF
TRBV4-1	TRBJ2-2	CASSLTGRPTGELFF
TRBV4-3	TRBJ2-1	CASSQDPSGGYNEQFF
TRBV11-1	TRBJ2-1	CASSSSRGSSYNEQFF
TRBV7-2	TRBJ2-3	CASSYPSGGGADTQYF
TRBV30	TRBJ2-7	CAWSEPVSYEQYF
TRBV12-3/TRBV12-4	TRBJ2-7	CASSPGLQYEQYF
TRBV5-6	TRBJ2-1	CASSLRYNEQFF
TRBV5-1	TRBJ2-1	CASSVSLAGALEQFF
TRBV20-1	TRBJ1-1	CSATKNTEAFF
TRBV20-1	TRBJ1-1	CSARAGMTEAFF
TRBV5-1	TRBJ2-7	CASSPRRLESYEQYF
TRBV12-3/TRBV12-4	TRBJ1-4	CASNPGTGFEKLFF
TRBV20-1	TRBJ2-2	CSASLPNTGELFF
TRBV25-1	TRBJ2-1	CASSESGGGYNEQFF
TRBV6-5	TRBJ1-1	CASSYSNGLSEAFF
TRBV7-8	TRBJ2-7	CASSFRGGPEQYF
TRBV12-3/TRBV12-4	TRBJ2-2	CASATGELFF
TRBV18	TRBJ2-2	CASSPVGQGNTGELFF
TRBV7-9	TRBJ1-1	CASSFTATEAFF
TRBV5-6	TRBJ2-3	CASSLARVTSTDTQYF
TRBV10-3	TRBJ1-4	CAISGPGIEKLFF
TRBV7-2	TRBJ1-1	CASSLARGPGTEAFF
TRBV12-3/TRBV12-4	TRBJ2-5	CASSGGYQETQYF